The TCR beta chain under discussion was sequenced for a study of TIL therapy for anti-PD-1-resistant metastatic lung cancer. The libraries were made with immunoSEQ v3. TCRdb's table, derived via immunoSEQ multiplex PCR, lists solely in-frame clones and lacks some. The sample carries roughly 26,000 clones, 55% to 80% recorded once. Time point denoted: pre-treatment sample, taken before nivolumab and TIL therapy. The tumor samples were excised metastases, mostly pleural nodules or supraclavicular lymph nodes. CDR1 and CDR2 (germline): MDHEN, SYDVKM. The CDR3 sequence is 14 residues long. V dropped 5 bases and J dropped 2 bases, with 10 bases sitting between them.

The sequenced sample was tumor tissue, obtained at baseline. The sequence came from a person aged 25 to 85 with non-small cell lung cancer. The chain recombines TRBV28 with TRBJ2-1, with D perhaps TRBD2 (5 bases). CDR3 coding DNA: TGTGCCAGCAGTACCCTACTAGCCTACAATGAGCAGTTCTTC. The encoded protein is CASSTLLAYNEQFF.